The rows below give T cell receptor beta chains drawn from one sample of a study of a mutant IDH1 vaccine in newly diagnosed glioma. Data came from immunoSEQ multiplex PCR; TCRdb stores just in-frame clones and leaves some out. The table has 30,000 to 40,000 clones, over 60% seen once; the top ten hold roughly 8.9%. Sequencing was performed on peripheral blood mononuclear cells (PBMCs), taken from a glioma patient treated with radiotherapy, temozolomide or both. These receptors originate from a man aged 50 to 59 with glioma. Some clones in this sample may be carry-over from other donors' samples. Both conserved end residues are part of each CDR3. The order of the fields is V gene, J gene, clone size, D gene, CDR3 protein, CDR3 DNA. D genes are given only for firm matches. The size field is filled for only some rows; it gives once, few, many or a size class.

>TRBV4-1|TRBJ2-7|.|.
CASSLRDGNYEQYF
TGCGCCAGCAGCCTTCGGGACGGAAACTACGAGCAGTACTTC
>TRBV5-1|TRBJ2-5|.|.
CASSLGAVDGQETQYF
TGCGCCAGCAGCTTGGGAGCCGTCGATGGGCAAGAGACCCAGTACTTC
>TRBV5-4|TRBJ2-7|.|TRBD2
CASSLEGTTYEQYF
TGTGCCAGCAGCTTGGAAGGGACTACCTACGAGCAGTACTTC
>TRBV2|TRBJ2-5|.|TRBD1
CASDRGGETQYF
TGTGCCAGCGACAGGGGCGGAGAGACCCAGTACTTC
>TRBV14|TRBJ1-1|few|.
CASSQEGTSAFF
TGTGCCAGCAGCCAAGAGGGGACCTCGGCTTTCTTT
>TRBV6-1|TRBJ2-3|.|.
CASSEAAADTQYF
TGTGCCAGCAGTGAAGCGGCCGCAGATACGCAGTATTTT
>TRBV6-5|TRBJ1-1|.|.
CASSLSEGNTEAFF
TGTGCCAGCAGTTTGTCGGAGGGGAACACTGAAGCTTTCTTT
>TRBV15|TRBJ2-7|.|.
CATSRILWSYEQYF
TGTGCCACCAGCAGGATTCTCTGGTCCTACGAGCAGTACTTC
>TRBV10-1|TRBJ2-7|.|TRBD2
CASSHAGTRAGEQYF
TGCGCCAGCAGCCACGCCGGGACTAGGGCTGGCGAGCAGTACTTC
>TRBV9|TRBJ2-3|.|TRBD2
CASSPMVAGSTDTQYF
TGTGCCAGCAGCCCGATGGTAGCGGGAAGCACAGATACGCAGTATTTT
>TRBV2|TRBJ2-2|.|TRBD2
CATASGGAGELFF
TGTGCCACCGCTAGCGGGGGGGCCGGGGAGCTGTTTTTT
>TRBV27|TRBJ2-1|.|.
CASRIQGNEQFF
TGTGCCAGCAGGATACAGGGTAATGAGCAGTTCTTC
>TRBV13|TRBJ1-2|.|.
CASSFSGRPLYGYTF
TGTGCCAGCAGCTTCTCGGGACGTCCCCTCTATGGCTACACCTTC
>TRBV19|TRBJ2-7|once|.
CASSTKGGPRTYEQYF
TGTGCCAGTAGTACCAAAGGCGGACCTCGAACGTACGAGCAGTACTTC
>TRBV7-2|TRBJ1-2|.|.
CASSFDGLWGYTF
TGTGCCAGCAGCTTCGACGGACTATGGGGCTACACCTTC
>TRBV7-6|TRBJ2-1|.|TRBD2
CASSPHSGSGDEQFF
TGTGCCAGCAGCCCTCATAGCGGGAGCGGGGATGAGCAGTTCTTC
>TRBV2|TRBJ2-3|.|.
CASKKLDSRTDTQYF
TGTGCCAGCAAAAAATTGGACAGCCGCACAGATACGCAGTATTTT
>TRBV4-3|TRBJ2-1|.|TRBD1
CASSQGYRGVYNEQFF
TGCGCCAGCAGCCAAGGGTACAGGGGTGTATACAATGAGCAGTTCTTC
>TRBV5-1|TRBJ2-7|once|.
CASRPRGPSAYEQYF
TGCGCCAGCAGACCAAGGGGCCCGTCGGCCTACGAGCAGTACTTC
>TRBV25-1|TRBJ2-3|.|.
CASSESPPGSYTDTQYF
TGTGCCAGCAGTGAATCCCCCCCAGGTTCTTACACAGATACGCAGTATTTT
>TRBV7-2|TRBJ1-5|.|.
CASSLGRADQPQHF
TGTGCCAGCAGCTTAGGCCGCGCCGATCAGCCCCAGCATTTT
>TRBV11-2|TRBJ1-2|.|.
CASSKNREGYGYTF
TGTGCCAGCAGCAAGAACCGAGAGGGTTATGGCTACACCTTC
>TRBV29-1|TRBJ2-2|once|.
CSVWSGNLIGGELFF
TGCAGCGTGTGGTCGGGGAATTTAATCGGCGGGGAGCTGTTTTTT
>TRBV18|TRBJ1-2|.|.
CASSPRGSDGYTF
TGTGCCAGCTCACCACGGGGGAGCGATGGCTACACCTTC
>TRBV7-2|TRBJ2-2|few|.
CASSVRGAGTGELFF
TGTGCCAGCAGCGTCAGGGGCGCAGGCACCGGGGAGCTGTTTTTT
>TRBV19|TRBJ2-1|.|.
CASSIELVRKSYNEQFF
TGTGCCAGTAGTATAGAGCTAGTGAGGAAAAGCTACAATGAGCAGTTCTTC
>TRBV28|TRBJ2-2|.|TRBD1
CASSLGDRGRGELFF
TGTGCCAGCAGTCTCGGGGACAGGGGGCGCGGGGAGCTGTTTTTT
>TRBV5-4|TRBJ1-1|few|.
CASPGQGNTEAFF
TGTGCCAGCCCCGGGCAGGGGAACACTGAAGCTTTCTTT
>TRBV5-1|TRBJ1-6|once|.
CASSLLEGTRPNSPLHF
TGCGCCAGCAGCTTACTAGAAGGAACCCGGCCGAATTCACCCCTCCACTTT
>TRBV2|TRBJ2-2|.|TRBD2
CASRRESTGELFF
TGTGCCAGCAGGCGGGAGAGCACCGGGGAGCTGTTTTTT
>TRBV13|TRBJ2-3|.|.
CASSFNVRGTDTQYF
TGTGCCAGCAGCTTCAACGTCAGGGGCACAGATACGCAGTATTTT
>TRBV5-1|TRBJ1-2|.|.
CASSLGALKRSGYTF
TGCGCCAGCAGCTTAGGGGCCCTCAAAAGGTCTGGCTACACCTTC
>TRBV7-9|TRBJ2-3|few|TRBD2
CASSLEASGAFTDTQYF
TGTGCCAGCAGCTTAGAAGCTAGCGGGGCCTTCACAGATACGCAGTATTTT
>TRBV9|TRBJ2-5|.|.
CASSVGGGQETQYF
TGTGCCAGCAGCGTAGGAGGAGGCCAAGAGACCCAGTACTTC
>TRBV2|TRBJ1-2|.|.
CASNRQAIYGYTF
TGTGCCAGCAACAGGCAGGCGATCTATGGCTACACCTTC
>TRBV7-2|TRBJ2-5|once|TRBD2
CASSLDGTSVQTQYF
TGTGCCAGCAGCTTAGATGGGACTAGCGTACAGACCCAGTACTTC
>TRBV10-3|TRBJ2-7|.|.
CAITQTTKGYEQYF
TGTGCCATCACACAGACGACTAAGGGGTACGAGCAGTACTTC
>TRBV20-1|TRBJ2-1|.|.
CSAVRNEQFF
TGCAGTGCTGTACGCAATGAGCAGTTCTTC
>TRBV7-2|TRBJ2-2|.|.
CASSLDSYTGELFF
TGTGCCAGCAGCTTGGACAGTTACACCGGGGAGCTGTTTTTT
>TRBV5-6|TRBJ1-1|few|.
CASRRVNTEAFF
TGTGCCAGCAGGCGGGTGAACACTGAAGCTTTCTTT
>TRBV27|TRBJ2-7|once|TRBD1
CASSSSWGTGEQYF
TGTGCCAGCAGTTCCAGTTGGGGGACAGGCGAGCAGTACTTC
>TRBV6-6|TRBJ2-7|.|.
CASRGQAVLSSYEQYF
TGTGCCAGCCGCGGGCAGGCGGTGTTAAGCTCCTACGAGCAGTACTTC
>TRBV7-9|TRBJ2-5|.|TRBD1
CASSPATGPQETQYF
TGTGCCAGCAGCCCCGCGACAGGGCCCCAAGAGACCCAGTACTTC
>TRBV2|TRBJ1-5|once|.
CASKPEGTGQPQHF
TGTGCCAGCAAACCGGAAGGGACGGGTCAGCCCCAGCATTTT
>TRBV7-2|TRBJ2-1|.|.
CASTNGGLYNEQFF
TGTGCCAGCACCAATGGGGGGCTCTACAATGAGCAGTTCTTC
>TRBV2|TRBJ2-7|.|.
CASSGHNYEQYF
TGTGCCAGCAGTGGTCACAACTACGAGCAGTACTTC
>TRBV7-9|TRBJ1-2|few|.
CASSLIGGHGYTF
TGTGCCAGCAGCTTAATCGGGGGGCATGGCTACACCTTC
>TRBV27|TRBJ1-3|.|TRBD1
CASSLNRGSENTIYF
TGTGCCAGCAGTTTAAACAGGGGTTCGGAAAACACCATATATTTT
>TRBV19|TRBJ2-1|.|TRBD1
CASSSPPGTGVLFEQFF
TGTGCCAGTAGTTCCCCTCCGGGGACAGGGGTGCTCTTTGAGCAGTTCTTC
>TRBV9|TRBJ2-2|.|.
CASSPAGASWDTGELFF
TGTGCCAGCAGCCCCGCTGGGGCTAGCTGGGACACCGGGGAGCTGTTTTTT
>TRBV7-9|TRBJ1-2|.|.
CASSWGSANYGYTF
TGTGCCAGCAGCTGGGGGAGTGCTAACTATGGCTACACCTTC
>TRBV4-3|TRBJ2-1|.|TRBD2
CASSPTSGAVYNEQFF
TGCGCCAGCAGCCCGACTAGCGGGGCTGTCTACAATGAGCAGTTCTTC
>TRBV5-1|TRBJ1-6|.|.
CASSLGTVYSPLHF
TGCGCCAGCAGCTTGGGGACAGTGTATTCACCCCTCCACTTT
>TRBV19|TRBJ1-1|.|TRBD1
CASSLYRGNTEAFF
TGTGCCAGTAGCCTCTACAGGGGGAACACTGAAGCTTTCTTT